The text below deals with one T cell receptor (beta chain). Its antigen remains unknown. A much larger clone lies one base from this, so it may be a read error. TCRdb analysed the reads with MiXCR anew, one entry per CDR3 protein. The sample has around 900,000 distinct CDR3 sequences, 30% to 40% seen once. Germline V gives CDR1 MNHNS, CDR2 SASEGT. The CDR3 length is 15 residues. Trimming took 5 bases from V and 4 from J; bases not matched to a gene: 8. This entry is derived from a study of T cell repertoires in cytomegalovirus infection. Across the study: Used in the study were CMV epitopes, some recently identified and HLA-C-restricted, others well-studied and HLA-B-restricted. It can be stated that public TCR beta signatures indicated CMV infection as well as a matching HLA type. Findings and limits, study-wide: The cumulative frequency of public TCR beta families distinguished individuals who carried CMV together with the relevant HLA.

The V gene is TRBV6-1, the J gene TRBJ2-3, with 8 bases identical to TRBD1. This receptor was obtained from a human donor in good health (CMV status not recorded). Some clones in this sample may be carry-over from other donors' samples. This specimen was cultured CD8+ T cells from PBMCs, taken from culture after CMV antigen stimulation. For the CDR3, the DNA is TGTGCCAGCAGTTCCGGACAGGGACTCGCAGATACGCAGTATTTT. Protein: CASSSGQGLADTQYF.